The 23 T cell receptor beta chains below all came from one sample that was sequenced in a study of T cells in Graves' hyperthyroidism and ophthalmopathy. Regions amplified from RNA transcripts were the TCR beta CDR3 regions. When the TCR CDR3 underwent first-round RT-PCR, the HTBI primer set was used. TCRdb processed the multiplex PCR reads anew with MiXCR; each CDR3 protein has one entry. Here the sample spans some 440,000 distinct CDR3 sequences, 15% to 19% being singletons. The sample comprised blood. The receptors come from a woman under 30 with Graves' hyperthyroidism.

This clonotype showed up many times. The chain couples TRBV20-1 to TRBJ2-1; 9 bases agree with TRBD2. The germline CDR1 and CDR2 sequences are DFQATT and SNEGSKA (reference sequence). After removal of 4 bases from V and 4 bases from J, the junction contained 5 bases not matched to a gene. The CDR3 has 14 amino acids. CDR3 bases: TGCAGTGCTACACTAGCGGGCCCATACAATGAGCAGTTCTTC. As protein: CSATLAGPYNEQFF.

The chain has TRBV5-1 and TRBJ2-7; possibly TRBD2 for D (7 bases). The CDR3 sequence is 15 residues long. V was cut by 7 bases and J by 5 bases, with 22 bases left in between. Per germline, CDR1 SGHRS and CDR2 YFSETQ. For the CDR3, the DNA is TGCGCCAGCGGTTTGGGGGGGGCGCCCCGAGACGAGCAGTACTTC. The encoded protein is CASGLGGAPRDEQYF.

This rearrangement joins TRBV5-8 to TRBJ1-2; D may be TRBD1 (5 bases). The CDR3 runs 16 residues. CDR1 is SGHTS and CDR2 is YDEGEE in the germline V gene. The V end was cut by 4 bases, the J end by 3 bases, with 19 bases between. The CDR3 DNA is TGTGCCAGCAGCCTCCGGGACTCACTACCGCACTATGGCTACACCTTC. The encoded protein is CASSLRDSLPHYGYTF.

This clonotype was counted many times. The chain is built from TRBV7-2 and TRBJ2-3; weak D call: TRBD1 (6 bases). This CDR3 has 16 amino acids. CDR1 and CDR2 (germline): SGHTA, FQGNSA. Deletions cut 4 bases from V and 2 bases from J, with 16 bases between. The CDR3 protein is CASSWGWGHPTDTQYF. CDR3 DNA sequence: TGTGCCAGCAGCTGGGGATGGGGACACCCCACAGATACGCAGTATTTT.

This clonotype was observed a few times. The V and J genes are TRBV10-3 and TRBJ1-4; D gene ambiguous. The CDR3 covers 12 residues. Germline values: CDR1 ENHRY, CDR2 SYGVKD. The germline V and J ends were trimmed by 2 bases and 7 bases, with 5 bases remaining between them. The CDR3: CAISEIGEKLFF. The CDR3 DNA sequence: TGTGCCATCAGTGAGATTGGTGAAAAACTGTTTTTT.

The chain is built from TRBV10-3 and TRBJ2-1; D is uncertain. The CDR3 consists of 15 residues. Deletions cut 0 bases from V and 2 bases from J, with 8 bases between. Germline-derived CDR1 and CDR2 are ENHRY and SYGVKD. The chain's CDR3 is CAISESVVAYNEQFF. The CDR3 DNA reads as TGTGCCATCAGTGAGTCAGTAGTTGCCTACAATGAGCAGTTCTTC.

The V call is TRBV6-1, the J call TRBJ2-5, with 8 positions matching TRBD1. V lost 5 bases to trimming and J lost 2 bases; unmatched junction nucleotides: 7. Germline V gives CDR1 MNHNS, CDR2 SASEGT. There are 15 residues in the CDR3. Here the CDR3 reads CASSQGTGWQETQYF. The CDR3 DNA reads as TGTGCCAGCAGTCAGGGGACAGGTTGGCAAGAGACCCAGTACTTC.

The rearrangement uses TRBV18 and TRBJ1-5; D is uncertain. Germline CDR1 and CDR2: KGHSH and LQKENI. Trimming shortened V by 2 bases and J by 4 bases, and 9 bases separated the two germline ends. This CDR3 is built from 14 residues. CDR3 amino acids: CASSPGLANQPQHF. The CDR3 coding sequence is TGTGCCAGCTCACCAGGATTAGCGAATCAGCCCCAGCATTTT.

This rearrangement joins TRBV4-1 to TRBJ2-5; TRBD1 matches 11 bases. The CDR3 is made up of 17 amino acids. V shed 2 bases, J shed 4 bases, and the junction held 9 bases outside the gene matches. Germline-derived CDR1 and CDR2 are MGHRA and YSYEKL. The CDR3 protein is CASSQTTWGTGGETQYF. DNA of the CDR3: TGCGCCAGCAGCCAAACTACATGGGGGACAGGGGGAGAGACCCAGTACTTC.

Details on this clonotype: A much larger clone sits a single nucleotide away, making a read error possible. Here the CDR3 reads CASSRRAQETQYF. The CDR3 DNA is TGTGCCAGCAGCCGCCGGGCCCAAGAGACCCAGTACTTC. The rearrangement links TRBV9 to TRBJ2-5; no clear D. Trimming left V 4 bases short and J 1 base short, with 8 bases between. Germline V lookup: CDR1 SGDLS, CDR2 YYNGEE. The CDR3 covers 13 residues.

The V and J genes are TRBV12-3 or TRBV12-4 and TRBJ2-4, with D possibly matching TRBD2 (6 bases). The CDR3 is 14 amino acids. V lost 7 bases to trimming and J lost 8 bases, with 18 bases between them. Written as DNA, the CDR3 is TGTGCCAGCAACCATCCCGGGGGAACGGACATTCAGTACTTC. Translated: CASNHPGGTDIQYF.

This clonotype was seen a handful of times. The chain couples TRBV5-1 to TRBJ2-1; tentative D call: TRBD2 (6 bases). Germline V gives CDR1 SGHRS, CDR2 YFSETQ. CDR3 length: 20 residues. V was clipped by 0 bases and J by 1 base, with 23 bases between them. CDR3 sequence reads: CASSLEIRRRGPGSYNEQFF. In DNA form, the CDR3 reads TGCGCCAGCAGCTTGGAGATTCGGAGGAGGGGACCGGGTTCCTACAATGAGCAGTTCTTC. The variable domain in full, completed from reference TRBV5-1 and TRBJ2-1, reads KAGVTQTPRYLIKTRGQQVTLSCSPISGHRSVSWYQQTPGQGLQFLFEYFSETQRNKGNFPGRFSGRQFSNSRSEMNVSTLELGDSALYLCASSLEIRRRGPGSYNEQFFGPGTRLTVL.

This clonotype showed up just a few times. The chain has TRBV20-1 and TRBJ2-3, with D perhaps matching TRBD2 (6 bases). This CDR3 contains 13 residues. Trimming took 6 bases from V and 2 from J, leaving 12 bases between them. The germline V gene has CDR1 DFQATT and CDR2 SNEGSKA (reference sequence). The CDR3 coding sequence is TGCAGTGCAAACGGGGAGGCCACAGATACGCAGTATTTT. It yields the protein CSANGEATDTQYF.

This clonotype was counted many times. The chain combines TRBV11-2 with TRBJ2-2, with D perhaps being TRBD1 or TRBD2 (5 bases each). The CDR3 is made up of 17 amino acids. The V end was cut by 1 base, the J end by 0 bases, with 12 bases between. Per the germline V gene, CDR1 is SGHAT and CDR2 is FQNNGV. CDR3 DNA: TGTGCCAGCAGCTTAGTTGGGGGTTTTCCGAACACCGGGGAGCTGTTTTTT. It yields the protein CASSLVGGFPNTGELFF.

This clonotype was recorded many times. The CDR3 DNA is TGTGCCAGCAGCGGACCCCTAGGCACAGATACGCAGTATTTT. It specifies CASSGPLGTDTQYF. The chain carries TRBV7-9 and TRBJ2-3; no clear D gene. CDR1 is SEHNR, CDR2 FQNEAQ, per germline (reference sequence). Trimming left V 5 bases short and J 1 base short, with 10 bases between. The CDR3 covers 14 residues.

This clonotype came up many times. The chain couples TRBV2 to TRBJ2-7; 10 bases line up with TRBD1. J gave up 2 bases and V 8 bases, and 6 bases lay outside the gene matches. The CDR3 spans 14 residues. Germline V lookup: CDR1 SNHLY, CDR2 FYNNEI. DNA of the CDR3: TGTGCCAGCTCAAGGGACAGGGGAACCTACGAGCAGTACTTC. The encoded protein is CASSRDRGTYEQYF.

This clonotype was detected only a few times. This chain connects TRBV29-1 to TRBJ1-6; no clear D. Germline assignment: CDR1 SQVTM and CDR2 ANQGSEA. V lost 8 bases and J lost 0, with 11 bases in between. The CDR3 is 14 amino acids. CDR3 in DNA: TGCAGCTCCAGGATTAGCTCCTATAATTCACCCCTCCACTTT. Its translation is CSSRISSYNSPLHF. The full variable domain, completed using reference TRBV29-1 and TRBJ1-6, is SAVISQKPSRDICQRGTSLTIQCQVDSQVTMMFWYRQQPGQSLTLIATANQGSEATYESGFVIDKFPISRPNLTFSTLTVSNMSPEDSSIYLCSSRISSYNSPLHFGNGTRLTVT.

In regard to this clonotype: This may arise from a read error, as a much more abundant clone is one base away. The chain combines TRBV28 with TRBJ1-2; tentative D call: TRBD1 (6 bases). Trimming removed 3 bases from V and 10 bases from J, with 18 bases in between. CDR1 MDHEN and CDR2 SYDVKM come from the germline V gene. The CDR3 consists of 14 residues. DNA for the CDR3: TGTGCCAGCAGTTTTCCCCAACCGGACAGAATCTACACCTTC. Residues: CASSFPQPDRIYTF.

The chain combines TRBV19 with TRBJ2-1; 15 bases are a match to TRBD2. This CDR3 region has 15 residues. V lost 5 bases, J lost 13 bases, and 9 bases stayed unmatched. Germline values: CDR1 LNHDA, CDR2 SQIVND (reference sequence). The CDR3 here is CASSLGLAGGSLQFF. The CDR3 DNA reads TGTGCCAGTAGTCTCGGACTAGCGGGGGGGTCCTTACAGTTCTTC.

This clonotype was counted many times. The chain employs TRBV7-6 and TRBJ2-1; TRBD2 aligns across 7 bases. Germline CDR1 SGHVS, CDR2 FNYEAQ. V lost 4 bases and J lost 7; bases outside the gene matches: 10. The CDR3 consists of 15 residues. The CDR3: CASSYDLRGGNEQFF. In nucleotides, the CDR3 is TGTGCCAGCAGCTACGACCTGCGGGGAGGGAATGAGCAGTTCTTC.

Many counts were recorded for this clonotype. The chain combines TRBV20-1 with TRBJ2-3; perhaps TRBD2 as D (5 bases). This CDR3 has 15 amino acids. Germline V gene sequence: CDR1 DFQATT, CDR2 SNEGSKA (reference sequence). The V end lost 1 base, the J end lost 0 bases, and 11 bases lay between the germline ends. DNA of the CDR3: TGCAGTGCTAGAGTTCGGGGTTTAAGCACAGATACGCAGTATTTT. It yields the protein CSARVRGLSTDTQYF.

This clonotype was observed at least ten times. CDR3 sequence reads: CASSQGQTTEAFF. In DNA, the CDR3 is TGTGCCAGCAGCCAAGGACAGACCACTGAAGCTTTCTTT. The chain links TRBV14 to TRBJ1-1; D is perhaps TRBD1 (5 bases). V was trimmed by 1 base and J by 4 bases, leaving 7 bases between them. Germline V gene sequence: CDR1 SGHDN, CDR2 FVKESK. This CDR3 comprises 13 residues. The full variable domain, in which reference TRBV14 and TRBJ1-1 provide the parts outside the CDR3, is EAGVTQFPSHSVIEKGQTVTLRCDPISGHDNLYWYRRVMGKEIKFLLHFVKESKQDESGMPNNRFLAERTGGTYSTLKVQPAELEDSGVYFCASSQGQTTEAFFGQGTRLTVV.

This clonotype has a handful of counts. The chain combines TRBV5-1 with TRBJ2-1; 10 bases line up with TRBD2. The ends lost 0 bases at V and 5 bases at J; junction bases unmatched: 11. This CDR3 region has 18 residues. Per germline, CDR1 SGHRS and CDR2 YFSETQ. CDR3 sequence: CASSLGASLAGFHNEQFF. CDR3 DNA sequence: TGCGCCAGCAGCTTGGGTGCCTCACTAGCGGGGTTCCACAATGAGCAGTTCTTC.